The rows below give T cell receptor beta chains drawn from one sample of a study of response to subunit inactivated influenza vaccine. TCRdb passed the RT-PCR reads through MiXCR, listing each CDR3 protein once. Of around 760,000 distinct CDR3 sequences in the sample, approximately 13% were seen once. The sequencing here drew on PBMCs from blood, taken roughly 2 weeks before vaccination. The receptors here all came from a man aged 45-65 years who received an inactivated influenza vaccine. CDR3s include the opening cysteine and the closing phenylalanine or tryptophan. Each record gives: CDR3 protein, CDR3 DNA, V gene, J gene, D gene, clone size. A D gene is named only where the DNA matches it firmly. Some rows mark clone size as missing; the rest say once, few, many or name a class of expanded clone.

CDR3 protein: CSVALAISTDTQYF; CDR3 DNA: TGCAGCGTTGCCCTAGCCATTAGCACAGATACGCAGTATTTT; V gene: TRBV29-1; J gene: TRBJ2-3; D gene: -; clone size: -
CDR3 protein: CASSQGLAVNEKLFF; CDR3 DNA: TGCGCCAGCAGCCAAGGGTTGGCAGTTAATGAAAAACTGTTTTTT; V gene: TRBV4-3; J gene: TRBJ1-4; D gene: -; clone size: few
CDR3 protein: CASSFIREQETQYF; CDR3 DNA: TGTGCCAGCAGTTTTATTAGGGAGCAAGAGACCCAGTACTTC; V gene: TRBV28; J gene: TRBJ2-5; D gene: -; clone size: -
CDR3 protein: CSARSPSGSYNEQFF; CDR3 DNA: TGCAGTGCTAGATCGCCTAGCGGGTCGTACAATGAGCAGTTCTTC; V gene: TRBV20-1; J gene: TRBJ2-1; D gene: TRBD2; clone size: few
CDR3 protein: CASSLTANQPQHF; CDR3 DNA: TGTGCCAGCAGTTTGACAGCCAATCAGCCCCAGCATTTT; V gene: TRBV28; J gene: TRBJ1-5; D gene: -; clone size: many
CDR3 protein: CASSSEFEKLFF; CDR3 DNA: TGTGCCAGCAGCTCCGAATTTGAAAAACTGTTTTTT; V gene: TRBV7-9; J gene: TRBJ1-4; D gene: -; clone size: -
CDR3 protein: CASSLDLDRASEQFF; CDR3 DNA: TGTGCCAGCAGTCTCGACCTCGACCGGGCTTCTGAGCAGTTCTTC; V gene: TRBV28; J gene: TRBJ2-1; D gene: -; clone size: few
CDR3 protein: CASRATRTSGGSGANVLTF; CDR3 DNA: TGTGCCAGCAGGGCGACCAGGACTAGCGGGGGGTCTGGGGCCAACGTCCTGACTTTC; V gene: TRBV11-1; J gene: TRBJ2-6; D gene: TRBD2; clone size: -
CDR3 protein: CSASVLGDNEQFF; CDR3 DNA: TGCAGTGCTAGTGTCCTAGGGGACAATGAGCAGTTCTTC; V gene: TRBV20-1; J gene: TRBJ2-1; D gene: -; clone size: -
CDR3 protein: CASSYYGTAYEQYF; CDR3 DNA: TGTGCCAGCAGTTACTACGGGACAGCCTACGAGCAGTACTTC; V gene: TRBV6-2/TRBV6-3; J gene: TRBJ2-7; D gene: TRBD1; clone size: few
CDR3 protein: CASTRGGHGAGELFF; CDR3 DNA: TGCGCCAGCACCCGGGGGGGCCATGGCGCCGGGGAGCTGTTTTTT; V gene: TRBV5-1; J gene: TRBJ2-2; D gene: TRBD2; clone size: few
CDR3 protein: CASSRDRVGSGANVLTF; CDR3 DNA: TGTGCCAGCAGCAGGGACAGGGTCGGGAGTGGGGCCAACGTCCTGACTTTC; V gene: TRBV5-4; J gene: TRBJ2-6; D gene: TRBD1; clone size: -
CDR3 protein: CASSPRGGGGYEQYF; CDR3 DNA: TGTGCCAGCAGCCCCCGAGGAGGGGGCGGGTACGAGCAGTACTTC; V gene: TRBV9; J gene: TRBJ2-7; D gene: -; clone size: -
CDR3 protein: CASSHRGQRGELFF; CDR3 DNA: TGTGCCAGCAGTCACAGAGGTCAGAGGGGGGAGCTGTTTTTT; V gene: TRBV27; J gene: TRBJ2-2; D gene: -; clone size: -
CDR3 protein: CASRTGTRVSDEQFF; CDR3 DNA: TGTGCCAGCAGAACCGGGACTAGGGTAAGCGATGAGCAGTTCTTC; V gene: TRBV28; J gene: TRBJ2-1; D gene: TRBD2; clone size: -
CDR3 protein: CASSTGTHSSNEQFF; CDR3 DNA: TGTGCCAGCTCAACCGGGACACACTCCAGCAATGAGCAGTTCTTC; V gene: TRBV18; J gene: TRBJ2-1; D gene: -; clone size: -
CDR3 protein: CASSETPLGQGRGPQHF; CDR3 DNA: TGTGCCAGCAGTGAAACGCCCCTGGGACAGGGGCGTGGGCCCCAGCATTTT; V gene: TRBV6-1; J gene: TRBJ1-5; D gene: TRBD1; clone size: few
CDR3 protein: CAIRGGTGAYEQYF; CDR3 DNA: TGTGCCATCAGGGGTGGGACAGGTGCCTACGAGCAGTACTTC; V gene: TRBV10-3; J gene: TRBJ2-7; D gene: TRBD1; clone size: -
CDR3 protein: CASSLARRVYKGEQFF; CDR3 DNA: TGTGCCAGCAGCTTAGCGCGGCGGGTGTACAAAGGTGAGCAGTTCTTC; V gene: TRBV7-2; J gene: TRBJ2-1; D gene: -; clone size: few
CDR3 protein: CASSQDLRPNTEAFF; CDR3 DNA: TGCGCCAGCAGCCAAGATCTTAGACCGAACACTGAAGCTTTCTTT; V gene: TRBV4-3; J gene: TRBJ1-1; D gene: -; clone size: few
CDR3 protein: CASRRSGDSNQPQHF; CDR3 DNA: TGCGCCAGCAGGCGTTCAGGGGATAGCAATCAGCCCCAGCATTTT; V gene: TRBV5-1; J gene: TRBJ1-5; D gene: -; clone size: -
CDR3 protein: CASSLAGGFKHEQFF; CDR3 DNA: TGTGCCAGCAGCTTAGCCGGGGGATTTAAGCATGAGCAGTTCTTC; V gene: TRBV7-2; J gene: TRBJ2-1; D gene: -; clone size: many
CDR3 protein: CASRIEGRSTDTQYF; CDR3 DNA: TGCGCCAGCAGGATAGAGGGCAGGAGCACAGATACGCAGTATTTT; V gene: TRBV5-1; J gene: TRBJ2-3; D gene: -; clone size: -
CDR3 protein: CASSQESTRDLSFNSPLHF; CDR3 DNA: TGCGCCAGCAGCCAAGAATCAACACGGGACCTCTCATTTAATTCACCCCTCCACTTT; V gene: TRBV4-1; J gene: TRBJ1-6; D gene: -; clone size: many
CDR3 protein: CATSESTGTGATGYTF; CDR3 DNA: TGTGCCACCAGTGAGAGCACCGGGACAGGGGCGACGGGCTACACCTTC; V gene: TRBV24-1; J gene: TRBJ1-2; D gene: TRBD1; clone size: once
CDR3 protein: CASRPHRDSYEQYF; CDR3 DNA: TGTGCCAGCAGGCCACACAGGGATTCCTACGAGCAGTACTTC; V gene: TRBV28; J gene: TRBJ2-7; D gene: -; clone size: few
CDR3 protein: CASSLGTAMVEQYF; CDR3 DNA: TGTGCCAGCAGTTTGGGGACGGCCATGGTGGAGCAGTACTTC; V gene: TRBV12-3/TRBV12-4; J gene: TRBJ2-7; D gene: -; clone size: few
CDR3 protein: CASSSPGQTADTQYF; CDR3 DNA: TGTGCCAGCAGTTCCCCGGGACAGACCGCAGATACGCAGTATTTT; V gene: TRBV6-5; J gene: TRBJ2-3; D gene: TRBD1; clone size: -
CDR3 protein: CASSGRGGEYYEQYF; CDR3 DNA: TGTGCCAGCAGTGGCCGTGGGGGGGAATACTACGAGCAGTACTTC; V gene: TRBV25-1; J gene: TRBJ2-7; D gene: TRBD2; clone size: -
CDR3 protein: CASSFIGRAYEQYF; CDR3 DNA: TGTGCCAGCAGCTTCATAGGACGGGCCTACGAGCAGTACTTC; V gene: TRBV7-8; J gene: TRBJ2-7; D gene: -; clone size: many
CDR3 protein: CSASTGVGQARGTDTQYF; CDR3 DNA: TGCAGTGCTTCGACCGGAGTGGGGCAGGCAAGGGGCACAGATACGCAGTATTTT; V gene: TRBV20-1; J gene: TRBJ2-3; D gene: -; clone size: few
CDR3 protein: CASSVSLVGTDTQYF; CDR3 DNA: TGTGCCAGCAGCGTCAGTCTCGTAGGCACAGATACGCAGTATTTT; V gene: TRBV7-7; J gene: TRBJ2-3; D gene: -; clone size: few
CDR3 protein: CASSLDQGGMVHNEQFF; CDR3 DNA: TGCGCCAGCAGCTTGGATCAGGGAGGGATGGTTCACAATGAGCAGTTCTTC; V gene: TRBV5-1; J gene: TRBJ2-1; D gene: TRBD2; clone size: -
CDR3 protein: CASSKNQGLGQYF; CDR3 DNA: TGTGCCAGCAGTAAAAATCAGGGGCTTGGGCAGTACTTC; V gene: TRBV12-3/TRBV12-4; J gene: TRBJ2-7; D gene: -; clone size: few
CDR3 protein: CSARGSARTRGETQYF; CDR3 DNA: TGCAGTGCTAGAGGGTCCGCTAGAACACGGGGAGAGACCCAGTACTTC; V gene: TRBV20-1; J gene: TRBJ2-5; D gene: -; clone size: -
CDR3 protein: CASSLSLTNTGELFF; CDR3 DNA: TGCGCCAGCAGCTTGAGCCTCACCAACACCGGGGAGCTGTTTTTT; V gene: TRBV5-1; J gene: TRBJ2-2; D gene: -; clone size: -
CDR3 protein: CASSPWDLSYEQYF; CDR3 DNA: TGCGCCAGCAGCCCCTGGGACCTATCCTACGAGCAGTACTTC; V gene: TRBV5-1; J gene: TRBJ2-7; D gene: -; clone size: -
CDR3 protein: CASSPGTSGNTIYF; CDR3 DNA: TGCGCCAGCAGCCCCGGGACTTCTGGAAACACCATATATTTT; V gene: TRBV5-1; J gene: TRBJ1-3; D gene: -; clone size: many
CDR3 protein: CASSQVGVTF; CDR3 DNA: TGTGCCAGCAGCCAAGTTGGGGTCACCTTC; V gene: TRBV3-1; J gene: TRBJ1-2; D gene: -; clone size: many
CDR3 protein: CASSLDQPYNEQFF; CDR3 DNA: TGTGCCAGCTCGTTGGACCAACCTTACAATGAGCAGTTCTTC; V gene: TRBV6-2/TRBV6-3; J gene: TRBJ2-1; D gene: -; clone size: once
CDR3 protein: CASAPGGVGADTQYF; CDR3 DNA: TGTGCCAGCGCCCCGGGAGGAGTGGGGGCAGATACGCAGTATTTT; V gene: TRBV9; J gene: TRBJ2-3; D gene: TRBD2; clone size: -
CDR3 protein: CASSFTEAFF; CDR3 DNA: TGTGCCAGCAGTTTTACTGAAGCTTTCTTT; V gene: TRBV2; J gene: TRBJ1-1; D gene: -; clone size: few
CDR3 protein: CASSFQVGTGSYEQYF; CDR3 DNA: TGCGCCAGCAGCTTCCAAGTTGGGACAGGGTCCTACGAGCAGTACTTC; V gene: TRBV5-1; J gene: TRBJ2-7; D gene: TRBD1; clone size: -
CDR3 protein: CASSLARRGRETQYF; CDR3 DNA: TGTGCCAGCAGCTTAGCGAGGAGGGGGCGGGAGACCCAGTACTTC; V gene: TRBV7-2; J gene: TRBJ2-5; D gene: -; clone size: -
CDR3 protein: CSVGPDGYTF; CDR3 DNA: TGCAGCGTTGGACCGGACGGCTACACCTTC; V gene: TRBV29-1; J gene: TRBJ1-2; D gene: -; clone size: -
CDR3 protein: CASSPAGVTQYF; CDR3 DNA: TGTGCCAGCAGCCCAGCGGGGGTTACGCAGTATTTT; V gene: TRBV7-2; J gene: TRBJ2-3; D gene: TRBD2; clone size: few
CDR3 protein: CATSRVLAELSEQFF; CDR3 DNA: TGTGCCACCAGCAGAGTCCTAGCGGAATTGAGTGAGCAGTTCTTC; V gene: TRBV15; J gene: TRBJ2-1; D gene: TRBD2; clone size: -
CDR3 protein: CACSVPDRVWGGYTF; CDR3 DNA: TGTGCCTGTAGTGTTCCCGACAGGGTCTGGGGTGGCTACACCTTC; V gene: TRBV30; J gene: TRBJ1-2; D gene: TRBD1; clone size: -
CDR3 protein: CASSQVYRDSPLHF; CDR3 DNA: TGCGCCAGCAGCCAAGTGTACAGGGATTCACCCCTCCACTTT; V gene: TRBV4-3; J gene: TRBJ1-6; D gene: -; clone size: few
CDR3 protein: CASSLWGADSPLHF; CDR3 DNA: TGTGCCAGCAGTTTATGGGGGGCTGATTCACCCCTCCACTTT; V gene: TRBV12-3/TRBV12-4; J gene: TRBJ1-6; D gene: -; clone size: few
CDR3 protein: CAISELGNTEAFF; CDR3 DNA: TGTGCCATCAGTGAGTTAGGAAACACTGAAGCTTTCTTT; V gene: TRBV10-3; J gene: TRBJ1-1; D gene: -; clone size: -
CDR3 protein: CASSQDGQYNEQFF; CDR3 DNA: TGTGCCAGCAGCCAAGATGGCCAGTACAATGAGCAGTTCTTC; V gene: TRBV3-1; J gene: TRBJ2-1; D gene: -; clone size: many